These T cell receptor beta chains were read from a single sample in a study of blood T cells in healthy people across ages. TCRdb re-derived calls from the 5' RACE reads in MiXCR, one entry per CDR3 protein. The profile covers roughly 800,000 distinct CDR3 sequences, with about 37% appearing a single time and over 10% taken by the ten largest. What was sequenced was blood. All receptors come from a man in his late teens or twenties in good health. The CDR3 runs from the conserved cysteine through the conserved F or W. The order of the fields is clone size, J gene, V gene, D gene, CDR3 DNA, CDR3 protein. D genes are given only for firm matches. Size is stated for part of the rows, as once, few or many counts, or as a class when the clone is expanded.

size: few; J: TRBJ1-1; V: TRBV12-3/TRBV12-4; D: -; DNA: TGTGCCAGCAGTGAGCTGGGAAGGGTGAACACTGAAGCTTTCTTT; CDR3: CASSELGRVNTEAFF
size: -; J: TRBJ2-2; V: TRBV6-5; D: -; DNA: TGTGCCAGCAGTTACGCAGGGGCAGGGACCGGGGAGCTGTTTTTT; CDR3: CASSYAGAGTGELFF
size: -; J: TRBJ1-5; V: TRBV2; D: -; DNA: TGTGCCAGCAACCGCGGGGGCAATCAGCCCCAGCATTTT; CDR3: CASNRGGNQPQHF
size: -; J: TRBJ2-7; V: TRBV6-5; D: TRBD2; DNA: TGTGCCAGCAGTTACTCGAAGGGGGGACTAGTCACCAGTTCCTACGAGCAGTACTTC; CDR3: CASSYSKGGLVTSSYEQYF
size: few; J: TRBJ1-2; V: TRBV20-1; D: -; DNA: TGCAGTGCTAGAGTCGGCAAGCCCTATGGCTACACCTTC; CDR3: CSARVGKPYGYTF
size: -; J: TRBJ1-2; V: TRBV7-9; D: -; DNA: TGTGCCAGCAGCTTTGGTGGGCATGGCTACACCTTC; CDR3: CASSFGGHGYTF
size: many; J: TRBJ2-1; V: TRBV12-3/TRBV12-4; D: TRBD1; DNA: TGTGCCAGCAGTTTCCGGACAGGGGGCGATTTTGAGAATGAGCAGTTCTTC; CDR3: CASSFRTGGDFENEQFF
size: many; J: TRBJ2-1; V: TRBV7-9; D: -; DNA: TGTGCCAGCAGCCCTGAACAGGGCAACAATGAGCAGTTCTTC; CDR3: CASSPEQGNNEQFF
size: -; J: TRBJ2-5; V: TRBV5-1; D: -; DNA: TGCGCCAGCAGCCCGGTCGGTCGCTACAATGAGCAGTACTTC; CDR3: CASSPVGRYNEQYF
size: few; J: TRBJ2-1; V: TRBV4-3; D: -; DNA: TGCGCCAGCAGTAGGGAATTGGGCGTCAATGAGCAGTTCTTC; CDR3: CASSRELGVNEQFF
size: -; J: TRBJ1-1; V: TRBV20-1; D: -; DNA: TGCAGTGCCCCCGGACTGTTGAACACTGAAGCTTTCTTT; CDR3: CSAPGLLNTEAFF
size: many; J: TRBJ2-5; V: TRBV4-1; D: -; DNA: TGCGCCAGCAGCCAAGTAGGGGGACTCCAAGAGACCCAGTACTTC; CDR3: CASSQVGGLQETQYF
size: -; J: TRBJ1-2; V: TRBV6-5; D: -; DNA: TGTGCCAGCAGCCCGGGACAACCAGGAGGCTACACCTTC; CDR3: CASSPGQPGGYTF
size: few; J: TRBJ2-7; V: TRBV6-5; D: -; DNA: TGTGCCAGCAGTCCGACACCAACCTACGAGCAGTACTTC; CDR3: CASSPTPTYEQYF
size: many; J: TRBJ2-3; V: TRBV12-3/TRBV12-4; D: TRBD2; DNA: TGTGCCAGCATCCCGGGCGGGGGGGCAGATACGCAGTATTTT; CDR3: CASIPGGGADTQYF
size: many; J: TRBJ2-1; V: TRBV14; D: -; DNA: TGTGCCAGCAGCCAAGGGGAGAACAATGAGCAGTTCTTC; CDR3: CASSQGENNEQFF
size: -; J: TRBJ2-3; V: TRBV7-3; D: TRBD2; DNA: TGTGCCAGCAGCTCCCTAGCGGGGGGGGGTGTGGATACGCAGTATTTT; CDR3: CASSSLAGGGVDTQYF
size: -; J: TRBJ1-1; V: TRBV5-1; D: -; DNA: TGCGCCAGCAGCTTGGACACCCGGAACACTGAAGCTTTCTTT; CDR3: CASSLDTRNTEAFF
size: -; J: TRBJ2-3; V: TRBV5-5; D: TRBD2; DNA: TGTGCCAGCAGACTGACTAGCGGGGGGGGAGATACGCAGTATTTT; CDR3: CASRLTSGGGDTQYF
size: -; J: TRBJ2-5; V: TRBV7-9; D: -; DNA: TGTGCCAGCAGCTTAGAGGCGGGCGGGGAGACCCAGTACTTC; CDR3: CASSLEAGGETQYF
size: -; J: TRBJ2-7; V: TRBV20-1; D: -; DNA: TGCAGTGCTAGTCCCTACGAGCAGTACTTC; CDR3: CSASPYEQYF
size: -; J: TRBJ2-5; V: TRBV7-9; D: -; DNA: TGTGCCAGCAGCTTAGGGGCAGGGGCAGAGCAAGAGACCCAGTACTTC; CDR3: CASSLGAGAEQETQYF
size: few; J: TRBJ2-3; V: TRBV15; D: TRBD2; DNA: TGTGCCACCAGCAGACCCAGCGGGGGGAGCACAGATACGCAGTATTTT; CDR3: CATSRPSGGSTDTQYF